The clone carrying this T cell receptor beta chain appeared once. Its antigen is undetermined. This entry comes from a study of identifying expanded T cells in peripheral blood. Using immunoSEQ multiplex PCR, the repertoire was profiled, and TCRdb retains in-frame clones only, with some absent. The table shows 90,000 or so clones, with approximately 86% occurring only once. The CDR3 spans 12 residues. The V gene's germline CDR1 is SGDLS and CDR2 YYNGEE. Trimming left V 7 bases short and J 2 bases short, with 9 bases between. Study outcomes and limitations: Across healthy donors, higher total template counts meant significantly greater roughly two-week count variance. Roughly 1.2 clones differed between technical replicates, versus around 15 and 18 over time.

During the collection period, no donor immune events like infections were recorded. The sequenced material came from blood. The V and J genes are TRBV9 and TRBJ1-2; D is possibly TRBD1 (5 bases). The clonotype originates from a person aged 18-70 years in good health. CDR3 sequence: CASGAANYGYTF. Written as DNA, the CDR3 is TGTGCCAGCGGGGCAGCGAACTATGGCTACACCTTC.